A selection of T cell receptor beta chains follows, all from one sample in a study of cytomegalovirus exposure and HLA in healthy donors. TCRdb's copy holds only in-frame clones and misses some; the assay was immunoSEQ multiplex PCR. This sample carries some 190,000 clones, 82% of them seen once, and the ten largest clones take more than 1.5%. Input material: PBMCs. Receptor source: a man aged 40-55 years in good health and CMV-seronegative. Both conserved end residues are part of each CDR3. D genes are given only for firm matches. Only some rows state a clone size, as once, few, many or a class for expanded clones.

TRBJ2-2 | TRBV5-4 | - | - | CAFSTANTGELFF | TGTGCCTTCTCTACCGCGAACACCGGGGAGCTGTTTTTT
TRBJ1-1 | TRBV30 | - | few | CAWGGRPRAFF | TGTGCCTGGGGTGGGCGGCCTCGGGCTTTCTTT
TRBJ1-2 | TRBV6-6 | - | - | CASTQTGGIYGYTF | TGTGCCAGCACCCAGACAGGCGGAATCTATGGCTACACCTTC
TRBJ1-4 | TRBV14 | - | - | CASSQERQSYEKLFF | TGTGCCAGCAGCCAAGAACGACAGTCATATGAAAAACTGTTTTTT
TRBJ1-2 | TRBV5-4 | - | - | CASSLDRVYGYTF | TGTGCCAGCAGCTTGGACAGGGTTTATGGCTACACCTTC
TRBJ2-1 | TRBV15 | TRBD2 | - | CATSRGGGAYNEQFF | TGTGCCACCAGCAGAGGCGGGGGGGCCTACAATGAGCAGTTCTTC
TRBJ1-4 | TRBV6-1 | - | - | CASSEGRTELFF | TGTGCCAGCAGTGAAGGTAGAACAGAACTGTTTTTT
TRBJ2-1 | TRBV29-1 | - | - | CSVERQASPNEQFF | TGCAGCGTTGAAAGACAAGCTTCCCCCAATGAGCAGTTCTTC
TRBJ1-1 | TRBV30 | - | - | CAWSRQGLKTEAFF | TGTGCCTGGAGTCGTCAGGGTTTAAAGACTGAAGCTTTCTTT
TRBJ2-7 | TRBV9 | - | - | CASSQQPEQVAHEEQYF | TGTGCCAGCAGCCAGCAGCCCGAACAGGTAGCTCACGAAGAGCAGTACTTC
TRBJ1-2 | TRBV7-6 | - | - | CASSLDPQGGGYTF | TGTGCCAGCAGCTTAGACCCACAGGGCGGTGGCTACACCTTC
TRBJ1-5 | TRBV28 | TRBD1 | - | CASSSTTGTVRSNQPQHF | TGTGCCAGCAGTTCAACTACCGGGACAGTAAGAAGCAATCAGCCCCAGCATTTT
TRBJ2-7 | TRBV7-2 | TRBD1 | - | CASSPRDRRPYEQYF | TGTGCCAGCAGCCCGAGGGACAGGAGACCCTACGAGCAGTACTTC
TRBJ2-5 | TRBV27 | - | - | CASRTGLIQETQYF | TGTGCCAGCAGGACAGGTCTGATACAAGAGACCCAGTACTTC
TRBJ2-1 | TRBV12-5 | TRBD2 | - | CASGRTSGRAGNEQFF | TGTGCTAGTGGCAGGACTAGCGGGAGGGCGGGTAATGAGCAGTTCTTC
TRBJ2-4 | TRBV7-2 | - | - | CASSLQGPKNIQYF | TGTGCCAGCAGTCTCCAGGGGCCTAAAAACATTCAGTACTTC
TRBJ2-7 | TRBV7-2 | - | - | CASRTGVPYEQYF | TGTGCCAGCAGGACGGGGGTACCCTACGAGCAGTACTTC
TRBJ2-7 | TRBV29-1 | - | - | CSVVGLEYEQYF | TGCAGCGTTGTAGGACTTGAATACGAGCAGTACTTC
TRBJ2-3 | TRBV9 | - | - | CASSVRHTGVGDTQYF | TGTGCCAGCAGCGTGCGTCATACCGGGGTAGGGGATACGCAGTATTTT
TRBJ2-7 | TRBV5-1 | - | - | CASSLAYEQYF | TGCGCCAGCAGCTTAGCTTACGAGCAGTACTTC
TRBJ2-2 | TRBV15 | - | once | CATSRGLTLTGELFF | TGTGCCACCAGCAGGGGACTTACGCTCACCGGGGAGCTGTTTTTT
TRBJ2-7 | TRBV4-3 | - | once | CASSQEPGISYEQYF | TGCGCCAGCAGCCAAGAACCGGGAATATCCTACGAGCAGTACTTC
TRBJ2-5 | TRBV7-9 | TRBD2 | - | CASSYPPGTSGRKETQYF | TGTGCCAGCAGCTACCCACCCGGGACTAGCGGGAGGAAGGAGACCCAGTACTTC
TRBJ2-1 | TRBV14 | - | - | CASSQVGGSTYNEQFF | TGTGCCAGCAGCCAAGTCGGGGGATCGACCTACAATGAGCAGTTCTTC
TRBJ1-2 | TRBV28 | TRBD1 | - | CASSPYRGLNYGYTF | TGTGCCAGCAGTCCCTACAGGGGACTTAACTATGGCTACACCTTC
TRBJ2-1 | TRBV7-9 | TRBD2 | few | CAIAGTSGMRSYNEQFF | TGTGCCATCGCCGGGACTAGCGGGATGAGGTCCTACAATGAGCAGTTCTTC
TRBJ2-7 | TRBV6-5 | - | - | CASSYYGGATSYEQYF | TGTGCCAGCAGTTACTACGGCGGGGCGACCTCCTACGAGCAGTACTTC
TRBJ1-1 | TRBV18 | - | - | CASSPVEKTEAFF | TGTGCCAGCTCACCAGTAGAAAAGACTGAAGCTTTCTTT
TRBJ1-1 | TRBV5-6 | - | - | CASRPIGGTEAFF | TGTGCCAGCAGACCGATAGGCGGCACTGAAGCTTTCTTT
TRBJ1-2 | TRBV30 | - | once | CAWSVERQGNYGYTF | TGTGCCTGGAGTGTGGAGAGGCAGGGCAACTATGGCTACACCTTC
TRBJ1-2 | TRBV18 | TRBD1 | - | CASSPSRDRTFGYTF | TGTGCCAGCTCACCGTCCCGGGACAGGACCTTCGGCTACACCTTC
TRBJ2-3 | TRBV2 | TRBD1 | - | CASSGRDRISNF | TGTGCCAGCAGTGGTAGGGACAGGATTTCGAATTTT
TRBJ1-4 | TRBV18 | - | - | CASSRAGGTNEKLFF | TGTGCCAGCTCGCGAGCAGGTGGCACTAATGAAAAACTGTTTTTT
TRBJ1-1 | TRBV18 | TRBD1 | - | CASSSGGENTEAFF | TGTGCCAGCTCATCAGGGGGCGAAAACACTGAAGCTTTCTTT
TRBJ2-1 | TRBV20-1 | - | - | CSAKGGGEQFF | TGCAGTGCTAAGGGAGGGGGTGAGCAGTTCTTC
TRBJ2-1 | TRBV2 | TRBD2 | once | CASSEFGGGGRDEQFF | TGTGCCAGCAGTGAATTTGGCGGGGGGGGTCGGGATGAGCAGTTCTTC
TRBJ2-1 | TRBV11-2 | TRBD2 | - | CASSVHGTSGYNEQFF | TGTGCCAGCAGCGTACATGGGACTAGCGGTTACAATGAGCAGTTCTTC
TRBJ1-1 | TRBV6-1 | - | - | CASVLTTGTEAFF | TGTGCCAGCGTGTTGACTACCGGCACTGAAGCTTTCTTT
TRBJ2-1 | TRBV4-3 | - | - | CASSQDPTRGAINEQFF | TGCGCCAGCAGCCAAGATCCTACCCGGGGGGCCATTAATGAGCAGTTCTTC
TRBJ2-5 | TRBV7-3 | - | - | CASSLDSQETQYF | TGTGCCAGCAGCTTAGACAGCCAAGAGACCCAGTACTTC
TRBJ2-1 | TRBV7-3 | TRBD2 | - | CASSFSGGPYNEQFF | TGTGCCAGCAGCTTTAGCGGGGGCCCCTACAATGAGCAGTTCTTC
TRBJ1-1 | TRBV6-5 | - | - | CASSTTGSRPEAFF | TGTGCCAGCAGTACAACAGGGAGTAGACCTGAAGCTTTCTTT
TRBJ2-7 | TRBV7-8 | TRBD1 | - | CASSLSRGEQYF | TGTGCCAGCAGCTTAAGCAGGGGGGAGCAGTACTTC
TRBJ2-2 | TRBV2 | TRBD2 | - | CASSEALLAGGNTGELFF | TGTGCCAGCAGTGAAGCGCTATTAGCGGGGGGCAACACCGGGGAGCTGTTTTTT
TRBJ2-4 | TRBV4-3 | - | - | CASSQVSRGSKNIQYF | TGCGCCAGCAGCCAAGTGTCCAGGGGATCCAAAAACATTCAGTACTTC
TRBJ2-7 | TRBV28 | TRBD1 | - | CASSSLGGSGQGNSYEQYF | TGTGCCAGCAGTTCCCTTGGGGGATCGGGACAGGGGAACTCCTACGAGCAGTACTTC
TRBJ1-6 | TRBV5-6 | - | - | CASSGGTRLPNSPLHF | TGTGCCAGCAGCGGAGGGACCCGGCTTCCAAATTCACCCCTCCACTTT
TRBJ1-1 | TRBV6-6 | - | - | CASRAAGEAFF | TGTGCCAGCCGGGCTGCGGGTGAAGCTTTCTTT
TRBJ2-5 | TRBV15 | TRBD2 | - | CATSRGELAGGQETQYF | TGTGCCACCAGCAGAGGGGAGCTAGCGGGGGGCCAAGAGACCCAGTACTTC